The 30 T cell receptor beta chains in this list originate from one sample, sequenced in a study of cytomegalovirus exposure and HLA in healthy donors. Primers for the PCR totalled 60 Vbeta and 13 Jbeta. Sequencing was performed with immunoSEQ multiplex PCR; in TCRdb, only in-frame clones are kept and a portion is missing. The sample holds roughly 260,000 clones, just under 85% seen once. Sequencing was carried out using PBMCs. These receptors were collected from a woman aged 40 to 50 in good health and CMV-seropositive.

The chain has TRBV7-2 and TRBJ1-3; 8 bases align to TRBD1. V dropped 4 bases and J dropped 0; count of bases not matched to a gene: 8. CDR3 length: 17 amino acids. In germline, CDR1 is SGHTA, CDR2 FQGNSA. CDR3 residues: CASSSDRGPISGNTIYF. Written as DNA, the CDR3 is TGTGCCAGCAGCTCCGACAGGGGACCCATCTCTGGAAACACCATATATTTT.

The chain links TRBV19 to TRBJ2-2; 11 positions match TRBD1. The ends lost 9 bases at V and 1 base at J; junction bases unmatched: 7. The CDR3 sequence is 16 residues long. CDR1 LNHDA and CDR2 SQIVND come from the germline V gene (reference sequence). The CDR3, as DNA: TGTGCCAGCGGGACAGGGGGAAATCGGAACACCGGGGAGCTGTTTTTT. Its translation is CASGTGGNRNTGELFF.

This sequence joins TRBV4-2 and TRBJ1-3, with D unresolved. Germline values: CDR1 LGHNA, CDR2 YNFKEQ. V was pared by 10 bases and J by 0 bases, with 16 bases between. This CDR3 is 15 amino acids long. The CDR3 bases are TGTGCCACCAAAAGCCCAAGCTACTCTGGAAACACCATATATTTT. It yields the protein CATKSPSYSGNTIYF.

This chain uses TRBV15 with TRBJ2-1, with 14 bases lining up with TRBD2. V trimming: 4 bases; J trimming: 7 bases; junction bases outside the gene matches: 18. The CDR3 has 20 amino acids. CDR1 LNHNV and CDR2 YYDKDF come from the germline V gene (reference sequence). DNA for the CDR3: TGTGCCACCAGCACGGAGGGGACTAGCGGGAGTCCCTCCCTTGCAAATGAGCAGTTCTTC. It codes for CATSTEGTSGSPSLANEQFF.

This clone was counted once. The chain joins TRBV19 to TRBJ2-2; possible D gene TRBD1, 5 bases. CDR3 length: 13 residues. Trimming stripped 9 bases from V and 3 bases from J, with 11 bases between. CDR1 is LNHDA, CDR2 SQIVND, per germline (reference sequence). In DNA, the CDR3 is TGTGCCAGCAAGCAGGGCTACACCGGGGAGCTGTTTTTT. It translates to CASKQGYTGELFF.

This clone was seen a handful of times. The chain joins TRBV2 to TRBJ2-7; 8 positions match TRBD1. The CDR3 has 15 residues. Germline V gives CDR1 SNHLY, CDR2 FYNNEI. V was pared by 1 base and J by 4 bases, with 6 bases of the junction left unmatched. CDR3 region: CASSEGSRGQYEQYF. The DNA for the CDR3 is TGTGCCAGCAGTGAAGGATCCAGGGGGCAGTACGAGCAGTACTTC.

The rearrangement joins TRBV28 to TRBJ1-4; D uncertain. Germline CDR1 MDHEN, CDR2 SYDVKM. The CDR3 covers 11 residues. The V and J ends lost 7 bases and 7 bases respectively, with 7 bases between them. CDR3 DNA: TGTGCCAGCAAAAGGAGTGAAAAACTGTTTTTT. The encoded protein is CASKRSEKLFF. The full variable domain, with the rest looked up from reference TRBV28 and TRBJ1-4, is DVKVTQSSRYLVKRTGEKVFLECVQDMDHENMFWYRQDPGLGLRLIYFSYDVKMKEKGDIPEGYSVSREKKERFSLILESASTNQTSMYLCASKRSEKLFFGSGTQLSVL.

The V call is TRBV27, the J call TRBJ1-5; 7 bases match TRBD1. From germline, CDR1 is MNHEY and CDR2 SMNVEV (reference sequence). Germline trimming cut 3 bases from V and 2 bases from J; bases unmatched to any gene: 7. The CDR3 extends over 16 amino acids. The DNA of the CDR3 is TGTGCCAGCAGTTTTACAGGGGCCGGGGGCAATCAGCCCCAGCATTTT. It encodes CASSFTGAGGNQPQHF.

CDR3 sequence reads: CASSKESDRAERETQYF. The CDR3 DNA is TGTGCCAGCAGCAAAGAATCTGATCGCGCCGAAAGAGAGACCCAGTACTTC. This sequence joins TRBV21-1 and TRBJ2-5; the D call TRBD2 from the table was never checked on the DNA. TRBV21-1 is deemed a pseudogene. The CDR3 sequence is 17 residues long.

The rearrangement links TRBV29-1 to TRBJ2-1, with a possible D match to TRBD1 (6 bases). V lost 4 bases and J lost 8, with 18 bases in between. The CDR3 is made up of 14 amino acids. Germline V gene sequence: CDR1 SQVTM, CDR2 ANQGSEA. CDR3: CSVATGSLRDEQFF. For the CDR3, the DNA is TGCAGCGTTGCCACAGGGAGCCTGCGGGATGAGCAGTTCTTC.

Only a few counts were recorded for this clone. The DNA of the CDR3 is TGTGCCAGCAGTGAAGCGGGTGGCTTGGGTTCACCCCTCCACTTT. This codes for CASSEAGGLGSPLHF. The rearrangement joins TRBV25-1 to TRBJ1-6; D gene uncertain. V lost 2 bases and J 9 bases, leaving 14 bases between the germline ends. Per germline, CDR1 MGHDK and CDR2 SYGVNS. The CDR3 is made up of 15 amino acids.

The chain uses TRBV7-6 and TRBJ2-7; the match to TRBD1 covers 8 bases. V trimming: 1 base; J trimming: 2 bases; junction bases outside the gene matches: 7. The CDR3 is 16 residues long. Germline V gene lookup returns CDR1 SGHVS and CDR2 FNYEAQ. CDR3 bases: TGTGCCAGCAGCTTAGGAAGGACAGGGTCCCCCTACGAGCAGTACTTC. This codes for CASSLGRTGSPYEQYF.

This chain links TRBV6-5 with TRBJ1-1, with 7 bases lining up with TRBD1. From germline, CDR1 is MNHEY and CDR2 SVGAGI. This CDR3 contains 14 residues. V was pared by 5 bases and J by 3 bases, with 6 bases of the junction left unmatched. CDR3 residues: CASSQGTAYTEAFF. DNA for the CDR3: TGTGCCAGCAGTCAAGGGACAGCCTACACTGAAGCTTTCTTT.

This clone was seen a few times. The V call is TRBV15, the J call TRBJ2-7; TRBD2 is a possible D gene (5 bases). CDR1 and CDR2 (germline): LNHNV, YYDKDF (reference sequence). CDR3 length equals 12 residues. V shed 11 bases and J shed 3 bases, with 14 bases lying between them. The CDR3 protein is CAAAGPNYEQYF. The CDR3 DNA is TGTGCCGCGGCGGGCCCCAACTACGAGCAGTACTTC.

V and J are TRBV27 and TRBJ2-7; 9 nucleotides line up with TRBD1. This CDR3 comprises 14 residues. Germline trimming cut 5 bases from V and 9 bases from J; bases unmatched to any gene: 11. The germline CDR1 and CDR2 sequences are MNHEY and SMNVEV (reference sequence). CDR3 region: CASSPMTGGRGQYF. For the CDR3, the DNA is TGTGCCAGCAGTCCAATGACAGGGGGGAGAGGGCAGTACTTC.

This chain uses TRBV7-2 with TRBJ2-7, with 12 bases matching TRBD2. The V gene end was trimmed by 5 bases and the J gene end by 6 bases; junction bases not matched to a gene: 11. This CDR3 region has 16 residues. Germline lookup yields CDR1 SGHTA and CDR2 FQGNSA. The CDR3 sequence: CASSKGRLAGEGEQYF. CDR3 in DNA: TGTGCCAGCAGCAAGGGAAGACTAGCGGGAGAAGGCGAGCAGTACTTC. Full variable domain (missing parts from reference TRBV7-2 and TRBJ2-7): GAGVSQSPSNKVTEKGKDVELRCDPISGHTALYWYRQSLGQGLEFLIYFQGNSAPDKSGLPSDRFSAERTGGSVSTLTIQRTQQEDSAVYLCASSKGRLAGEGEQYFGPGTRLTVT.

This clone was seen once. The CDR3 sequence is CASSQESAFSYEQYF. CDR3 coding DNA: TGCGCCAGCAGCCAAGAAAGCGCTTTTTCATACGAGCAGTACTTC. V is TRBV4-1 and J is TRBJ2-7; D gene ambiguous. V was shortened by 0 bases and J by 4 bases, with 13 bases between the two germline ends. The length of the CDR3 is 15 residues. Germline loops: CDR1 MGHRA, CDR2 YSYEKL.

V gene TRBV10-3 combines with J gene TRBJ2-7; 8 nucleotides line up with TRBD2. CDR3 size: 14 residues. With 9 bases clipped from V and 6 bases from J, the junction kept 13 bases outside the gene matches. Germline-derived CDR1 and CDR2 are ENHRY and SYGVKD. The CDR3 protein is CAIGPGGGSPEQYF. The CDR3 nucleotides read TGTGCCATTGGTCCCGGGGGGGGTAGCCCCGAGCAGTACTTC.

The chain links TRBV11-1 to TRBJ1-1; maybe TRBD1 (5 bases). Germline V CDR1 and CDR2: SGHAT, FQDESV (reference sequence). The CDR3 spans 14 residues. The V gene lost 2 bases and the J gene lost 4 bases, with 11 bases spanning the gap. The CDR3 sequence: CASSLLAGRTEAFF. CDR3 DNA sequence: TGTGCCAGCAGCTTACTTGCAGGGCGCACTGAAGCTTTCTTT.

This chain links TRBV4-3 with TRBJ2-3; 13 bases match TRBD2. Germline CDR1 and CDR2: LGHNA and YSLEER. V shed 3 bases, J shed 1 base, and the junction held 7 bases outside the gene matches. The CDR3 is 18 residues long. DNA of the CDR3: TGCGCCAGCAGCCAGAGGACTAGCGGGAGTCGGGGCACAGATACGCAGTATTTT. As protein: CASSQRTSGSRGTDTQYF.

The chain is built from TRBV12-5 and TRBJ2-7, with TRBD1 matching over 9 bases. The J segment lost 2 bases and the V segment lost 5 bases, leaving 7 bases of the junction unmatched. This CDR3 has 15 amino acids. In germline, CDR1 is LGHNT, CDR2 FRNRAP. The CDR3 is CASGIDRGVPYEQYF. The CDR3 DNA reads TGTGCTAGTGGTATTGACAGGGGGGTCCCCTACGAGCAGTACTTC.

The chain is built from TRBV30 and TRBJ2-3, with D maybe TRBD1 (6 bases). The germline V gene has CDR1 GTSNPN and CDR2 SVGIG (reference sequence). The length of the CDR3 is 13 residues. V was pared by 0 bases and J by 6 bases, with 10 bases between. The CDR3 bases are TGTGCCTGGAGTGTGGGGGCCCAGGATACGCAGTATTTT. Translating gives CAWSVGAQDTQYF.

This clone was seen once. V is TRBV7-3 and J is TRBJ2-1; TRBD2 matches 7 bases. Germline CDR1 reads SGHTA; CDR2 reads FQGTGA. V shed 1 base, J shed 7 bases, and the junction held 19 bases outside the gene matches. The CDR3 has 19 residues. CDR3 sequence: CASSLRGGGGLLSTNEQFF. The CDR3 DNA reads as TGTGCCAGCAGCTTAAGGGGCGGGGGAGGGCTACTCTCTACGAATGAGCAGTTCTTC.

Of note for this clone: This specimen includes other DNA sequences encoding the same CDR3. V gene TRBV30 combines with J gene TRBJ1-1; TRBD1 is a possible D gene (5 bases). The germline V gene encodes CDR1 GTSNPN and CDR2 SVGIG (reference sequence). V lost 3 bases and J 2 bases, leaving 13 bases between the germline ends. The CDR3 contains 14 residues. CDR3 region: CAWSPRGLNTEAFF. The CDR3 DNA follows: TGTGCCTGGAGCCCGCGGGGACTCAACACTGAAGCTTTCTTT.

V is TRBV28 and J is TRBJ2-7; the match to TRBD2 covers 7 bases. The J segment lost 0 bases and the V segment lost 5 bases, leaving 7 bases of the junction unmatched. The CDR3 totals 15 residues. CDR1 is MDHEN and CDR2 is SYDVKM in the germline V gene. CDR3 bases: TGTGCCAGCAGTCCTGCTGGCGGGGGCTCCTACGAGCAGTACTTC. It is translated as CASSPAGGGSYEQYF.

The chain combines TRBV5-4 with TRBJ2-5; 8 nucleotides match TRBD1. In germline, CDR1 is SGHNT, CDR2 YYREEE (reference sequence). The length of the CDR3 is 15 residues. The V and J ends lost 2 bases and 2 bases, in that order; junction bases with no gene match: 5. This CDR3 is CASSLRTGLQETQYF. CDR3 DNA sequence: TGTGCCAGCAGCTTACGGACAGGGTTACAAGAGACCCAGTACTTC.

This clone is a singleton in its sample. The J gene is TRBJ1-4, the V gene TRBV19, with 7 nucleotides matching TRBD1. Germline V gives CDR1 LNHDA, CDR2 SQIVND (reference sequence). V was pared by 5 bases and J by 8 bases, with 11 bases of the junction left unmatched. There are 15 residues in the CDR3. DNA for the CDR3: TGTGCCAGTAGTGGCCCGACAGGGATGGGGGAAAAACTGTTTTTT. This sequence encodes CASSGPTGMGEKLFF.

The chain recombines TRBV5-6 with TRBJ1-1; D may be TRBD1 (5 bases). Germline V gene sequence: CDR1 SGHDT, CDR2 YYEEEE. The CDR3 runs 14 residues. The ends were cut back, 0 bases at V and 9 bases at J, with 15 bases in the middle. CDR3 residues: CASSLETGEGQAFF. CDR3 nucleotide sequence: TGTGCCAGCAGCTTGGAAACAGGTGAAGGGCAAGCTTTCTTT. Filled out from reference TRBV5-6 and TRBJ1-1, the complete variable domain reads DAGVTQSPTHLIKTRGQQVTLRCSPKSGHDTVSWYQQALGQGPQFIFQYYEEEERQRGNFPDRFSGHQFPNYSSELNVNALLLGDSALYLCASSLETGEGQAFFGQGTRLTVV.

This clone was recorded only once. This chain connects TRBV6-1 to TRBJ1-2, with 10 bases lining up with TRBD1. The CDR3 totals 13 residues. The J segment lost 8 bases and the V segment lost 2 bases, leaving 2 bases of the junction unmatched. Germline V gives CDR1 MNHNS, CDR2 SASEGT. The CDR3 coding sequence is TGTGCCAGCAGTGAAAGGGACAGGGGCGGCTACACCTTC. It is translated as CASSERDRGGYTF.

This clone was observed a few times. V is TRBV7-2 and J is TRBJ2-5; 9 bases line up with TRBD1. J lost 4 bases, V lost 5 bases, and 5 bases had no gene match. This CDR3 is 14 amino acids long. Germline assignment: CDR1 SGHTA and CDR2 FQGNSA. The CDR3: CASSIGTGRETQYF. The CDR3, as DNA: TGTGCCAGCAGCATAGGGACAGGGCGAGAGACCCAGTACTTC.